These 19 T cell receptor beta chains came from one sample sequenced in a study of spatial heterogeneity in lung cancer. TCRdb reprocessed the 5' RACE reads with MiXCR, giving one entry per CDR3 protein. This table holds about 17,000 distinct CDR3 sequences, about 18% found once. Specified time point: blood at routine non-recurrence follow-up after resection. Sequencing used PBMCs, obtained at follow-up. These receptors came from a male donor with early-stage non-small cell lung cancer.

This clonotype has ten or more counts. V usage is TRBV12-5 and J usage is TRBJ2-5; D possibly corresponds to TRBD2 (5 bases). The CDR3 has 15 residues. Trimming removed 5 bases at V and 3 bases at J, with 16 bases between. The germline V gene has CDR1 LGHNT and CDR2 FRNRAP. The CDR3 reads CASGRGSTGEETQYF. For the CDR3, the DNA is TGTGCTAGTGGTAGAGGGTCGACTGGGGAAGAGACCCAGTACTTC. Complete variable domain (other parts from reference TRBV12-5 and TRBJ2-5): DARVTQTPRHKVTEMGQEVTMRCQPILGHNTVFWYRQTMMQGLELLAYFRNRAPLDDSGMPKDRFSAEMPDATLATLKIQPSEPRDSAVYFCASGRGSTGEETQYFGPGTRLLVL.

Turning to this clonotype: A much larger clone lies one base from this, so it may be a read error. This chain connects TRBV5-8 to TRBJ1-2, with a weak D call TRBD1 (6 bases). The V end lost 4 bases, the J end lost 4 bases, and 11 bases lay between the germline ends. In germline, CDR1 is SGHTS, CDR2 YDEGEE. The CDR3 loop spans 13 amino acids. This CDR3 reads CASSPRGAYGYTF. CDR3 sequence (DNA): TGTGCCAGCAGCCCGAGGGGGGCCTATGGCTACACCTTC.

This clonotype has only a few counts. CDR3 DNA sequence: TGTGCCAGTTCGGCGGGGGTAAGCTACGAGCAGTACTTC. Its translation: CASSAGVSYEQYF. V gene TRBV2 combines with J gene TRBJ2-7; 7 bases agree with TRBD2. After removal of 9 bases from V and 3 bases from J, the junction contained 8 bases not matched to a gene. CDR3 length: 13 residues. Germline CDR1 reads SNHLY; CDR2 reads FYNNEI.

As regards this clonotype: This could be a read error, since a much larger clone is one nucleotide away. The rearrangement joins TRBV13 to TRBJ1-3; unclear D gene. Germline V gene sequence: CDR1 PRHDT, CDR2 FYEKMQ (reference sequence). The CDR3 loop spans 11 amino acids. The CDR3 DNA reads TGTGGCAGCAGCTTCCTTTCCACCATATATTTT. Translated: CGSSFLSTIYF.

The chain couples TRBV7-2 to TRBJ1-1; D gene ambiguous. Trimming shortened V by 2 bases and J by 5 bases, and 15 bases separated the two germline ends. The CDR3 runs to 15 residues. Germline V gene sequence: CDR1 SGHTA, CDR2 FQGNSA. The CDR3 nucleotides read TGTGCCAGCAGCTTATACGGGGTGGTTGGAACTGAAGCTTTCTTT. Translated: CASSLYGVVGTEAFF.

There are many counts of this clonotype. The rearrangement links TRBV27 to TRBJ2-7, with D perhaps TRBD2 (5 bases). V was shortened by 3 bases and J by 2 bases, with 14 bases between the two germline ends. CDR1 and CDR2 from the germline V gene are MNHEY and SMNVEV (reference sequence). The CDR3 is 15 residues long. The CDR3 loop reads CASSFYGGPTYEQYF. The CDR3 nucleotides read TGTGCCAGCAGTTTTTACGGCGGGCCAACCTACGAGCAGTACTTC.

Ten or more counts support this clonotype. This CDR3 is CASSVGQLNQPQHF. The DNA of the CDR3 is TGTGCCAGCAGTGTGGGACAGCTCAATCAGCCCCAGCATTTT. V gene TRBV6-1 combines with J gene TRBJ1-5; 7 bases line up with TRBD1. The V gene end was trimmed by 4 bases and the J gene end by 3 bases; junction bases not matched to a gene: 3. Germline assignment: CDR1 MNHNS and CDR2 SASEGT. The CDR3 length is 14 residues.

This clonotype was observed at least ten times. The J gene is TRBJ2-7, the V gene TRBV12-3 or TRBV12-4, with 11 bases matching TRBD2. The length of the CDR3 is 17 residues. After removal of 2 bases from V and 2 bases from J, the junction contained 8 bases not matched to a gene. CDR3 nucleotides: TGTGCCAGCAGTTTAAGGGTCGGGACTAGCGGTACCTACGAGCAGTACTTC. Protein sequence: CASSLRVGTSGTYEQYF.

The rearrangement joins TRBV2 to TRBJ1-1; D gene unclear. V was shortened by 6 bases and J by 9 bases, with 23 bases between the two germline ends. The CDR3 runs 15 residues. Germline V gene sequence: CDR1 SNHLY, CDR2 FYNNEI. The CDR3 DNA is TGTGCCAGCAGGACACCCAGGCAACAGTATCAAAAAGCTTTCTTT. This encodes CASRTPRQQYQKAFF.

This clonotype is judged medium-sized (0.01 to 0.1%). The chain couples TRBV29-1 to TRBJ1-1; D is unresolved. The CDR3 contains 12 residues. Germline CDR1 reads SQVTM; CDR2 reads ANQGSEA. The chain's CDR3 is CMATYEGTEAFF. In nucleotides, the CDR3 is TGCATGGCGACCTATGAAGGCACTGAAGCTTTCTTT.

This clonotype has a handful of counts. This rearrangement joins TRBV11-1 to TRBJ2-5, with D possibly TRBD2 on 6 matching bases. Trimming removed 3 bases at V and 5 bases at J, with 16 bases between. Looked up from germline, CDR1 is SGHAT and CDR2 is FQDESV (reference sequence). This CDR3 comprises 15 residues. The CDR3 protein is CASSLGGQEWETQYF. Here the CDR3 DNA reads TGTGCCAGCAGCTTGGGAGGCCAAGAGTGGGAGACCCAGTACTTC.

By sample fraction, this clonotype is medium-sized. The chain employs TRBV6-2 or TRBV6-3 and TRBJ2-2; 11 bases are shared with TRBD2. Per germline, CDR1 MNHEY and CDR2 SVGEGT. V gave up 6 bases and J gave up 3 bases; unmatched junction bases: 0. The CDR3 has 14 residues. The CDR3: CASRLAGDTGELFF. The CDR3 nucleotides read TGTGCCAGCAGACTAGCGGGAGACACCGGGGAGCTGTTTTTT.

The chain employs TRBV29-1 and TRBJ2-1, with 9 bases that match TRBD2. V shed 5 bases, J shed 5 bases, and the junction held 4 bases outside the gene matches. The CDR3 is made up of 13 amino acids. The V gene's germline CDR1 is SQVTM and CDR2 ANQGSEA. CDR3 in amino acids: CSVSGLANNEQFF. The DNA for the CDR3 is TGCAGCGTTTCGGGACTAGCAAACAATGAGCAGTTCTTC.

The sample holds many counts of this clonotype. CDR3 in amino acids: CASMTGGRHEQYF. DNA of the CDR3: TGTGCCAGCATGACAGGGGGCCGCCACGAGCAGTACTTC. The V call is TRBV27, the J call TRBJ2-7; 10 positions agree with TRBD1. Germline V gene sequence: CDR1 MNHEY, CDR2 SMNVEV (reference sequence). The CDR3 loop spans 13 amino acids. After removal of 7 bases from V and 5 bases from J, the junction contained 5 bases not matched to a gene.

The chain recombines TRBV20-1 with TRBJ2-3; the match to TRBD2 covers 12 bases. After removal of 5 bases from V and 5 bases from J, the junction contained 5 bases not matched to a gene. This CDR3 comprises 14 residues. The germline gives CDR1 DFQATT, CDR2 SNEGSKA (reference sequence). CDR3 DNA: TGCAGTGCTCGACTAGCGGGGGCGAGAGATACGCAGTATTTT. It translates to CSARLAGARDTQYF.

The rearrangement joins TRBV6-5 to TRBJ1-6; TRBD1 agrees at 7 bases. V was pared by 10 bases and J by 8 bases, with 8 bases of the junction left unmatched. Germline assignment: CDR1 MNHEY and CDR2 SVGAGI. The CDR3 sequence is 13 residues long. The CDR3 bases are TGTGCCACCGGGACAGAGTTTTATTCACCCCTCCACTTT. This gives the protein CATGTEFYSPLHF.

In this sample, this clonotype turned up many times. The chain joins TRBV20-1 to TRBJ1-1, with 9 bases that match TRBD1. The germline gives CDR1 DFQATT, CDR2 SNEGSKA (reference sequence). Germline trimming cut 2 bases from V and 2 bases from J; bases unmatched to any gene: 3. The CDR3 loop spans 14 amino acids. CDR3 region: CSARRTGENTEAFF. CDR3 DNA: TGCAGTGCTAGAAGGACAGGGGAAAACACTGAAGCTTTCTTT.

This clonotype was seen more than once but under ten times. This sequence joins TRBV2 and TRBJ2-5; 9 bases align to TRBD1. From germline, CDR1 is SNHLY and CDR2 FYNNEI. This CDR3 comprises 12 residues. With 7 bases clipped from V and 4 bases from J, the junction kept 1 base outside the gene matches. Here the CDR3 reads CASKGQGETQYF. CDR3 nucleotides: TGTGCCAGCAAGGGACAGGGAGAGACCCAGTACTTC.

This chain connects TRBV29-1 to TRBJ1-3; D call uncertain. V lost 2 bases to trimming and J lost 4 bases, with 6 bases between them. This CDR3 has 12 residues. Germline lookup yields CDR1 SQVTM and CDR2 ANQGSEA. In DNA form, the CDR3 reads TGCAGCGTTGAATCTCAGGGAAACACCATATATTTT. Translation gives CSVESQGNTIYF.